This TCR beta chain comes out of a study of shared clonotypes between healthy human individuals. The overall study: Used for every donor were three CD4 naive, three CD4 memory, two CD8 naive and one CD8 memory plate.

Splitting of CD4+ cells produced CD45RA+ naive and CD45RA-negative memory subsets. Profiling relied on immunoSEQ multiplex PCR, and the TCRdb table lists in-frame clones only, not all of them. The table records 600,000 to 750,000 clones, over 60% of them present only once. Trimming removed 1 base from V and 4 bases from J, with 14 bases in between. Germline V gene sequence: CDR1 SGHTA, CDR2 FQGNSA. This CDR3 spans 15 amino acids. A note on this clone: Antigen unknown.

Study-wide results and limits: Memory subsets had estimated richness that was generally smaller than that of naive subsets. The rarefaction results pointed to incomplete sorted-subset sequencing despite large depth.

Sample: memory CD4+ T cells sorted from blood. As for subset: CD45RA-negative fraction. This chain uses TRBV7-2 with TRBJ2-7; D tentatively fits TRBD1 or TRBD2 (6 bases each). This receptor was taken from a woman aged 30 to 39 in good health. CDR3 protein: CASSLVSQGTYEQYF. In nucleotides, the CDR3 is TGTGCCAGCAGCTTAGTCTCGCAGGGGACTTACGAGCAGTACTTC.